There are a few counts of the clone carrying this T cell receptor beta chain. The antigen remains unidentified. The same CDR3 arises from other DNA sequences in this sample as well. Deep-level assay runs were performed. The table came from immunoSEQ multiplex PCR; TCRdb's copy has only in-frame clones and leaves some out. In the table there are about half a million clones, roughly 77% of which are singletons. Only Caucasian adults living in Nashville, Tennessee served as donors. This entry belongs to a study of shared clonotypes between healthy human individuals. Study findings and constraints: The donor pool, a small one, limited the genetic and exposure-history diversity represented.

CDR3 size: 14 residues. V was clipped by 0 bases and J by 3 bases, with 5 bases between them. Germline lookup yields CDR1 ENHRY and CDR2 SYGVKD. The chain employs TRBV10-3 and TRBJ2-2; no definite D call. The material sequenced was PBMCs. The TCR comes from a woman between 40 and 55 years old in good health. Some clones in this sample may be carry-over from other donors' samples. CDR3 bases: TGTGCCATCAGTGAGTCTGCCGACACCGGGGAGCTGTTTTTT. This sequence encodes CAISESADTGELFF.